This T cell receptor (beta chain) was profiled in a study of T-cell memory formation after mild COVID-19. Broader study findings: Contracting clones, day 15 to 85, had balanced CD4/CD8, and later expanders favored CD4+. The main location of contracting CD4+ clones was CM and EM, and that of contracting CD8+ clones was EMRA.

TCRdb used MiXCR to reprocess the 5' RACE reads, holding one entry per CDR3 protein. The sample lists under 350,000 distinct CDR3 sequences, 15% to 20% occurring once. The CDR3 has 13 amino acids. The V end lost 7 bases, the J end lost 0 bases, and 7 bases lay between the germline ends. From germline, CDR1 is MNHEY and CDR2 SMNVEV (reference sequence). In its sample, this clonotype was seen a few times. Its antigen is unidentified. The sequenced sample consisted of PBMCs or a T cell subset sorted from them (not recorded which). The TCR sequence derives from a man aged 18 to 35 who had mild COVID-19 (a few samples of this study predate the infection). Cell type and time point are not known. The chain employs TRBV27 and TRBJ2-1; TRBD2 is a possible D gene (5 bases). The CDR3 coding sequence is TGTGCCAGCACCCGGGGCTCCTACAATGAGCAGTTCTTC. Its protein product is CASTRGSYNEQFF.